These 5 T cell receptor beta chains were sequenced from one sample in a study of cytomegalovirus exposure and HLA in healthy donors. PCR involved 60 Vbeta and 13 Jbeta primers. The assay was immunoSEQ multiplex PCR, and TCRdb's table has in-frame clones only and misses some. Of around 200,000 clones listed, 84% are singletons. Sequencing used PBMCs. The receptors shown here come from a girl aged 2 to 10 in good health and CMV-seropositive.

The CDR3 DNA sequence: TGTGCCAGCAGCCTAAAAGAGGGATCCTATGGCTACACCTTC. Its translation: CASSLKEGSYGYTF. J is TRBJ1-2 and V is TRBV7-6; unclear D gene. Per the germline V gene, CDR1 is SGHVS and CDR2 is FNYEAQ. Trimming shortened V by 5 bases and J by 4 bases, and 14 bases separated the two germline ends. This CDR3 spans 14 amino acids.

This clone was seen only a few times. The rearrangement links TRBV7-9 to TRBJ2-7; a weak D match, TRBD2 (7 bases). Per germline, CDR1 SEHNR and CDR2 FQNEAQ (reference sequence). The CDR3 contains 14 residues. V lost 8 bases and J lost 5, with 19 bases in between. Here the CDR3 DNA reads TGTGCCAGCGGGAGGGGGAGCCCGGGGAACGAGCAGTACTTC. Translated: CASGRGSPGNEQYF.

The chain has TRBV2 and TRBJ2-3; D call uncertain. The CDR3 runs to 14 residues. V lost 4 bases, J lost 4 bases, and 12 bases lay in between. The germline V gene encodes CDR1 SNHLY and CDR2 FYNNEI. The CDR3 is CASSAASLADTQYF. For the CDR3, the DNA is TGTGCCAGCAGTGCGGCTAGTTTGGCAGATACGCAGTATTTT.

The chain has TRBV30 and TRBJ1-2, with D unresolved. This CDR3 has 13 amino acids. With 5 bases removed from V and 3 bases from J, the gap between germline ends came to 13 bases. Per the germline V gene, CDR1 is GTSNPN and CDR2 is SVGIG (reference sequence). CDR3 amino acids: CAWAQAQYYGYTF. The CDR3, as DNA: TGTGCCTGGGCCCAGGCGCAATACTATGGCTACACCTTC.

A few counts support this clone. The chain carries TRBV7-3 and TRBJ1-2, with TRBD1 as a possible D gene (6 bases). Germline CDR1 is SGHTA and CDR2 is FQGTGA. Between the trimmed V and J ends, which lost 5 bases and 2 bases, there was a span of 9 bases. The CDR3 is made up of 13 amino acids. CDR3 amino acids: CASSPDRNYGYTF. CDR3 DNA: TGTGCCAGCAGCCCGGACAGAAACTATGGCTACACCTTC.